These T cell receptor beta chains were read from a single sample in a study of T cells in Graves' hyperthyroidism and ophthalmopathy. In TCRdb, the multiplex PCR reads were re-called with MiXCR into one record per CDR3 protein. This repertoire shows fewer than 550,000 distinct CDR3 sequences, approximately 14% found once; its top ten account for roughly 13%. Source material: blood. All receptors derive from a woman under 30 with Graves' hyperthyroidism. Both conserved end residues are part of each CDR3. A D gene is named only where the DNA matches it firmly. Clone size, where shown, is once, few, many, or a class for clones that have expanded.

V: TRBV12-3/TRBV12-4
J: TRBJ1-3
size: many
D: TRBD1
CDR3: CASSAGTGPGNTIYF
DNA: TGTGCCAGCAGTGCTGGGACAGGCCCTGGAAACACCATATATTTT

V: TRBV11-2
J: TRBJ2-7
size: -
D: -
CDR3: CASSAGVASYEQYF
DNA: TGTGCCAGCAGCGCCGGGGTGGCCTCCTACGAGCAGTACTTC

V: TRBV12-3/TRBV12-4
J: TRBJ1-5
size: -
D: TRBD1
CDR3: CASSGGDRRRRYSNQPQHF
DNA: TGTGCCAGCAGTGGGGGGGACAGGCGACGGAGGTATAGCAATCAGCCCCAGCATTTT

V: TRBV6-1
J: TRBJ1-5
size: many
D: -
CDR3: CASSLASDPNQPQHF
DNA: TGTGCCAGCAGTTTAGCCAGCGACCCCAATCAGCCCCAGCATTTT

V: TRBV19
J: TRBJ2-7
size: few
D: TRBD1
CDR3: CASSRRDSNSYEQYF
DNA: TGTGCCAGTAGTCGCCGGGACAGCAATTCCTACGAGCAGTACTTC

V: TRBV6-2/TRBV6-3
J: TRBJ2-1
size: many
D: TRBD2
CDR3: CASSFGLAGYNEQFF
DNA: TGTGCCAGCAGCTTTGGGCTAGCGGGGTACAATGAGCAGTTCTTC

V: TRBV12-3/TRBV12-4
J: TRBJ1-2
size: many
D: TRBD1
CDR3: CASSPGQGLANYGYTF
DNA: TGTGCCAGCAGTCCGGGACAGGGGCTAGCTAACTATGGCTACACCTTC

V: TRBV5-6
J: TRBJ1-1
size: once
D: -
CDR3: CASSSWPGSNTEAFF
DNA: TGTGCCAGCAGCTCTTGGCCAGGGTCAAACACTGAAGCTTTCTTT

V: TRBV25-1
J: TRBJ2-5
size: -
D: -
CDR3: CASSFGGVPETQYF
DNA: TGTGCCAGCAGTTTTGGAGGGGTCCCAGAGACCCAGTACTTC

V: TRBV6-5
J: TRBJ1-6
size: -
D: -
CDR3: CASSYRARTTPLHF
DNA: TGTGCCAGCAGTTACCGAGCCAGGACAACACCCCTCCACTTT